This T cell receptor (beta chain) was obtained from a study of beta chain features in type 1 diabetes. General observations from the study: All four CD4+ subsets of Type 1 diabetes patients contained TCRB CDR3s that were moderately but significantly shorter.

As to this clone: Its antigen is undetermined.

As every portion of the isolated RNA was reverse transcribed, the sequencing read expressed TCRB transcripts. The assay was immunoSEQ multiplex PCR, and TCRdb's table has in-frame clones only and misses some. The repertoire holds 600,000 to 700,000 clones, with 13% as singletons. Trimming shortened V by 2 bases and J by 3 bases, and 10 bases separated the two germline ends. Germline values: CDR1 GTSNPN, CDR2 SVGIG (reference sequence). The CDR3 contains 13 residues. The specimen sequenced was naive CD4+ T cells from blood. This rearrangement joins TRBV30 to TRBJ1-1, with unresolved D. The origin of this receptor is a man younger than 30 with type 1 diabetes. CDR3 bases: TGTGCCTGGAGTCGGTTCCGGTACACTGAAGCTTTCTTT. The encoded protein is CAWSRFRYTEAFF.